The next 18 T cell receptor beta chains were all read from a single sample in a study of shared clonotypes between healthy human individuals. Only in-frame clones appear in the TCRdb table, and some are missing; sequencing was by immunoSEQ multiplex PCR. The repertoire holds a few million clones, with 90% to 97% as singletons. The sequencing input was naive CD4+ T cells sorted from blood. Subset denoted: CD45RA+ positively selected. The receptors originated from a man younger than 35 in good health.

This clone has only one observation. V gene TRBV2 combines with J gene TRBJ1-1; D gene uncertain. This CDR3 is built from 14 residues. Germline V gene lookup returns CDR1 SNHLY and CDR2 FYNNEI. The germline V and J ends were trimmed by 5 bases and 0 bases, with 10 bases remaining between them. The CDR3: CASSQTLLNTEAFF. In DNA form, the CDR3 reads TGTGCCAGCAGTCAGACATTATTGAACACTGAAGCTTTCTTT.

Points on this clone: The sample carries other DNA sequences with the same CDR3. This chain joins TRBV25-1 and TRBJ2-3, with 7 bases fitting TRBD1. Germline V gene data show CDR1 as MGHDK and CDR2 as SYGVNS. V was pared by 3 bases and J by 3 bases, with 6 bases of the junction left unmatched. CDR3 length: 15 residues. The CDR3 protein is CASSDPRQGTDTQYF. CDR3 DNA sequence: TGTGCCAGCAGTGACCCCCGACAGGGAACAGATACGCAGTATTTT.

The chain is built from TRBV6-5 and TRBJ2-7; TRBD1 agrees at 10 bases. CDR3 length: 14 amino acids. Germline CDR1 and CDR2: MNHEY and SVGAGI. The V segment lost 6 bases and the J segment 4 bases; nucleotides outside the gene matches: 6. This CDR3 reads CASRRDRGLYEQYF. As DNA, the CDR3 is TGTGCCAGCAGAAGAGACAGGGGGCTTTACGAGCAGTACTTC.

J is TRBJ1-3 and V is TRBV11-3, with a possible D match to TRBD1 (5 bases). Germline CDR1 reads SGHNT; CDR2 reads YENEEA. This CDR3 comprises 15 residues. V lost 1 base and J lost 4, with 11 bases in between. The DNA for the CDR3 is TGTGCCAGCAGCTTAGGTGGAGGGGCCGGAAACACCATATATTTT. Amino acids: CASSLGGGAGNTIYF.

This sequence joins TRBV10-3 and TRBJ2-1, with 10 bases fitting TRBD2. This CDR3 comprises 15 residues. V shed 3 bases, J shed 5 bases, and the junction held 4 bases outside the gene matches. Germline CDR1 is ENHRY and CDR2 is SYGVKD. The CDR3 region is CAISEASGSDNEQFF. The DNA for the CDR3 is TGTGCCATCAGTGAAGCTAGCGGGAGTGACAATGAGCAGTTCTTC.

CDR3 sequence: CAWMVKDLLYGYTF. CDR3 nucleotide sequence: TGTGCCTGGATGGTGAAAGATCTGCTCTATGGCTACACCTTC. This chain uses TRBV30 with TRBJ1-2; D is undetermined. Trimming stripped 4 bases from V and 4 bases from J, with 16 bases between. Germline CDR1 reads GTSNPN; CDR2 reads SVGIG (reference sequence). The CDR3 contains 14 residues.

CDR3 residues: CAWSKDIGNSPLHF. The CDR3 nucleotides read TGTGCCTGGAGTAAGGACATCGGAAATTCACCCCTCCACTTT. V is TRBV30 and J is TRBJ1-6; possible D gene TRBD1, 5 bases. Per the germline V gene, CDR1 is GTSNPN and CDR2 is SVGIG (reference sequence). This CDR3 region has 14 residues. V was cut by 2 bases and J by 7 bases, with 12 bases left in between. Together with reference TRBV30 and TRBJ1-6, the CDR3 gives the full variable domain: SQTIHQWPATLVQPVGSPLSLECTVEGTSNPNLYWYRQAAGRGLQLLFYSVGIGQISSEVPQNLSASRPQDRQFILSSKKLLLSDSGFYLCAWSKDIGNSPLHFGNGTRLTVT.

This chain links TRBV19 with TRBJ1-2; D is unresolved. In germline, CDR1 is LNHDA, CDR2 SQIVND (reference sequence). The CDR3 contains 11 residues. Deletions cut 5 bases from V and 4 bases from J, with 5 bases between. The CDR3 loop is CASSGFYGYTF. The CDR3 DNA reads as TGTGCCAGTAGTGGCTTCTATGGCTACACCTTC.

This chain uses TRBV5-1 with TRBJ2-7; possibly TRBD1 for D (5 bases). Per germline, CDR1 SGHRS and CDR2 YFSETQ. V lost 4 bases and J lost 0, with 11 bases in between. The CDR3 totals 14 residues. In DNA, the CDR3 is TGCGCCAGCAGCGTACAACAGGCCTCCTACGAGCAGTACTTC. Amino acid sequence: CASSVQQASYEQYF. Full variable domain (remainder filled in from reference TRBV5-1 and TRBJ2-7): KAGVTQTPRYLIKTRGQQVTLSCSPISGHRSVSWYQQTPGQGLQFLFEYFSETQRNKGNFPGRFSGRQFSNSRSEMNVSTLELGDSALYLCASSVQQASYEQYFGPGTRLTVT.

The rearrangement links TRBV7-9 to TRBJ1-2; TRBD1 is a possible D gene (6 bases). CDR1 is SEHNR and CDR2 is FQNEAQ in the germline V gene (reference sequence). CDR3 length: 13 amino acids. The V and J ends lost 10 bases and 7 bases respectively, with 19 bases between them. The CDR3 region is CATSTGSVGGYTF. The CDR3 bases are TGTGCCACCTCGACAGGCTCCGTGGGTGGCTACACCTTC.

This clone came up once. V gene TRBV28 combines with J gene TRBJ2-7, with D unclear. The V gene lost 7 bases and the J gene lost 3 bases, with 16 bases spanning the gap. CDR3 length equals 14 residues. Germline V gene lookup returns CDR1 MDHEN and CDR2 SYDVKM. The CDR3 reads CASNQFSTDYEQYF. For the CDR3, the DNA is TGTGCCAGCAATCAATTCTCGACGGACTACGAGCAGTACTTC.

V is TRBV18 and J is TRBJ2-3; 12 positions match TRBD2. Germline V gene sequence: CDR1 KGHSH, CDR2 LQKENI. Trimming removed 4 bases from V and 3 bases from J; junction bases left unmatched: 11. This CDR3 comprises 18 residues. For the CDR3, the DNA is TGTGCCAGCTCACAGAAGGTTCTAGCGGGAGGGCCGACAGATACGCAGTATTTT. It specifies CASSQKVLAGGPTDTQYF.

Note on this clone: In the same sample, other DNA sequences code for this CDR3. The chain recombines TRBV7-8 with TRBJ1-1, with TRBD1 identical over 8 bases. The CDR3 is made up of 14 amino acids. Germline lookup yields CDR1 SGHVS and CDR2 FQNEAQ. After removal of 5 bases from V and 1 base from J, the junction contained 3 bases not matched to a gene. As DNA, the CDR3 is TGTGCCAGCAGCGCAGGACAGGGGAACACTGAAGCTTTCTTT. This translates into CASSAGQGNTEAFF.

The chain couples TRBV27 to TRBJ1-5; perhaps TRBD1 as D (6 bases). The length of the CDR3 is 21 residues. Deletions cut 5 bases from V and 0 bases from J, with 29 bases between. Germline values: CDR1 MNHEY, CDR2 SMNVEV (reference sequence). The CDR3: CASSPNPGGGGRLYSNQPQHF. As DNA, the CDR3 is TGTGCCAGCAGTCCCAACCCCGGGGGAGGGGGGCGGCTATATAGCAATCAGCCCCAGCATTTT.

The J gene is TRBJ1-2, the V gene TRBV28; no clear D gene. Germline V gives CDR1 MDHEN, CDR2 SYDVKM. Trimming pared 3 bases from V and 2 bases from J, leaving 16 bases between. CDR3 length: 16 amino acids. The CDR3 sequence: CASSFVVSAQNYGYTF. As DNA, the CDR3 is TGTGCCAGCAGTTTTGTGGTCTCGGCACAGAACTATGGCTACACCTTC.

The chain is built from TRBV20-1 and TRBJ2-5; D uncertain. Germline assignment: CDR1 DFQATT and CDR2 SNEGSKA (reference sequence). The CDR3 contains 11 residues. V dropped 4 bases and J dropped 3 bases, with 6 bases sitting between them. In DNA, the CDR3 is TGCAGTGCTATGTGGAAAGAGACCCAGTACTTC. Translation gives CSAMWKETQYF.

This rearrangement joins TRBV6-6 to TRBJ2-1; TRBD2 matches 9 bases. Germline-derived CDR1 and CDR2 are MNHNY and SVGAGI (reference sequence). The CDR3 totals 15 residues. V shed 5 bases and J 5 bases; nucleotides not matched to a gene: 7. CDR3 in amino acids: CASSPGTSRDNEQFF. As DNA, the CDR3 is TGTGCCAGCAGTCCGGGGACTAGCAGAGACAATGAGCAGTTCTTC.

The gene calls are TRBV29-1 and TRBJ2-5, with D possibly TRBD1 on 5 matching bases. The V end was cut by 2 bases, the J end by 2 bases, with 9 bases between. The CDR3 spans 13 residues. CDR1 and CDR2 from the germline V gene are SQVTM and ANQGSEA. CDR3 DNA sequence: TGCAGCGTTGAATGGGGCAGGCAAGAGACCCAGTACTTC. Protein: CSVEWGRQETQYF.